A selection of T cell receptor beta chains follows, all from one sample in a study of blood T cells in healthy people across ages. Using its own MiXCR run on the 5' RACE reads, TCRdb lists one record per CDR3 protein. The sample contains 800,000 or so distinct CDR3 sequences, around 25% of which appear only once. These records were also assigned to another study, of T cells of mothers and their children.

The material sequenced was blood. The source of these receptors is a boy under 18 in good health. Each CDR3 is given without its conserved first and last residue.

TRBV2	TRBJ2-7	ASIPLAGGNYEQY
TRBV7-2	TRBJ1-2	ASSLGGIIKYT
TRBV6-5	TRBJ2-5	ASSYPSIGHPQETQY
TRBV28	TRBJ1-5	ASSLSGGGGNQPQH
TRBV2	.	ASRGTGANEQF
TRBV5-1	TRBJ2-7	ASSLLSSGALGGSYEQY
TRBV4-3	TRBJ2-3	ASSQRLWDSNPDTQY
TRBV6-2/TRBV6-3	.	ASSHGGQQF
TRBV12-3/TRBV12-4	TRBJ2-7	ASSFTSYEQY
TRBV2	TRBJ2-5	ASSESGTAQETQY
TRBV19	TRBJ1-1	ASSRTELNTEAF
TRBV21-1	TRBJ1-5	ASSRRTGVSNQPQH
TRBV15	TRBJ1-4	ATSRLMAGGNEKLF
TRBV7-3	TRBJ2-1	ASSPQWGDNEQF
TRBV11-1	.	ASSSKIQPNEQF
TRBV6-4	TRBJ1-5	ASSEMVAKQPQH
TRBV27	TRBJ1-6	ASRKAYNSPLH
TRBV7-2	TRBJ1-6	ASSLMRENSPLH
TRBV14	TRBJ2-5	ASRRTATIYQETQY
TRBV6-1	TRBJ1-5	ASARGTPNQPQH
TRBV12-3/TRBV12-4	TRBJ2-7	ASSLAVGGANEQY
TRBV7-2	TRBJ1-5	ASSSFGTPSNQPQH
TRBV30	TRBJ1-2	AWSRNRVRYGYT
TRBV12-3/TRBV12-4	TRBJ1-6	ASSLLGRGDSPLH
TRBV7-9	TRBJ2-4	ASSPASGLGYIQY